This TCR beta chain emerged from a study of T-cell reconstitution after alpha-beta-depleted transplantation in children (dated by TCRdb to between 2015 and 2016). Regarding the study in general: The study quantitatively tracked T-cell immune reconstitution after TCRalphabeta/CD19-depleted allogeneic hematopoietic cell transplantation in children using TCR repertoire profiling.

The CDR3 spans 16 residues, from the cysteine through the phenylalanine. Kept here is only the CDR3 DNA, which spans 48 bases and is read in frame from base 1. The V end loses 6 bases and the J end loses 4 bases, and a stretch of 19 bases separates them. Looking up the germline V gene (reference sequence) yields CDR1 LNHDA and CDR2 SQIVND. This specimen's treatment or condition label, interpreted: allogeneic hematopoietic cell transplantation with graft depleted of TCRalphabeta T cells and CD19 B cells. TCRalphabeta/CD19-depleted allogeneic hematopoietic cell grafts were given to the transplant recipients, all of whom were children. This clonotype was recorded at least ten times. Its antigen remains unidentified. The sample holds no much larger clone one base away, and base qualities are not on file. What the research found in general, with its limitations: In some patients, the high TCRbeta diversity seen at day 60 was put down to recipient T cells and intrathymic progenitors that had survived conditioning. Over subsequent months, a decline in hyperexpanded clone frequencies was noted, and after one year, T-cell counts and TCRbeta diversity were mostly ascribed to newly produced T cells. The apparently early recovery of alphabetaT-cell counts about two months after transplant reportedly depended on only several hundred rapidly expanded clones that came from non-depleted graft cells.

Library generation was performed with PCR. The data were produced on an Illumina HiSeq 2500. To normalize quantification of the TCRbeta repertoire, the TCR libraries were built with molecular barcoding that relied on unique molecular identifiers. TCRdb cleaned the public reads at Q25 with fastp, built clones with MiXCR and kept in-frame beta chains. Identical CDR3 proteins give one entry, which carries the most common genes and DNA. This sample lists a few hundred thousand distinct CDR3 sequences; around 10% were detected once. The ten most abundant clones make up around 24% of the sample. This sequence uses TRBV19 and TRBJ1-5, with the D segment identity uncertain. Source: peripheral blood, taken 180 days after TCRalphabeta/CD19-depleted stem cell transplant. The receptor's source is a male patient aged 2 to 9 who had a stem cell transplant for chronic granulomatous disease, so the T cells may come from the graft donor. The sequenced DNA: TGTGCCAGTAGCCACACACCAGGATGGGGTAATCAGCCCCAGCATTTT. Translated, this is CASSHTPGWGNQPQHF.